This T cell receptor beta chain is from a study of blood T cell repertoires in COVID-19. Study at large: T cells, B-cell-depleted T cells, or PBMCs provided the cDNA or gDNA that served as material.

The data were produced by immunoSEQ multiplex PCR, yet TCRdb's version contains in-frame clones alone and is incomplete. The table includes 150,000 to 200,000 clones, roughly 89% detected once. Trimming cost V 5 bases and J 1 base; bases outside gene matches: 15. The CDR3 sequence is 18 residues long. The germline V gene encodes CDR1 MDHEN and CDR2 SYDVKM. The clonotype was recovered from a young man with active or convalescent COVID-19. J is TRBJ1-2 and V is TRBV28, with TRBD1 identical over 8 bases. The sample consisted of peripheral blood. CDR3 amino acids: CASSAGGTGGFDNYGYTF. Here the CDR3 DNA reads TGTGCCAGCAGTGCGGGTGGGACAGGAGGTTTCGATAACTATGGCTACACCTTC.